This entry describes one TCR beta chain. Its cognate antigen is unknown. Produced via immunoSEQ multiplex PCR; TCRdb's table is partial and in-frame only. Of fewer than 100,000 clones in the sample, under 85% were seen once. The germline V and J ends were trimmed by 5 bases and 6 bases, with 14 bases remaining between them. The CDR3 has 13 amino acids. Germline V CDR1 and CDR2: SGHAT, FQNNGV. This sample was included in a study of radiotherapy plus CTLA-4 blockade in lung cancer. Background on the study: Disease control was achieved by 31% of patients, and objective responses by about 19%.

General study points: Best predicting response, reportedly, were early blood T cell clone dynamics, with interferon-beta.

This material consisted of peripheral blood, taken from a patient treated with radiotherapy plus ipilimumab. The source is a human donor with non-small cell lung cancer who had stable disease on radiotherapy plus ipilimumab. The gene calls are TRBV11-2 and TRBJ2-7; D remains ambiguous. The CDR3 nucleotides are TGTGCCAGCAGCCCACTACACCTACGCGAGCAGTACTTC. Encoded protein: CASSPLHLREQYF.